This T cell receptor (gamma chain) was identified during a study of γδ T cells in repeated Plasmodium falciparum infection. Across the study: Donors were malaria-exposed Malian children or age- and gender-matched Australian children. Samples were taken at baseline, before some infections, and 21 days after each.

TCRdb fed the multiplex PCR reads into CATT to redo clone calling. The data contain approximately 25,000 gamma-chain clones, 2.5% to 3.5% of them singletons. Vgamma9/Vdelta2+ and Vdelta2-negative gammadelta T cells were flow-sorted from PBMC for bulk sequencing. CDR1 and CDR2 from the germline V gene are GITISATS and ISYDGTV (reference sequence). The ends lost 2 bases at V and 10 bases at J; junction bases unmatched: 5. The CDR3 loop spans 11 amino acids. This clone was picked up many times. TCRdb records a much larger clone's protein for this DNA, with a difference at residue 7 that likely arises from a read error; the protein given is the translation of the DNA.

The clonotype was recovered from a pool of human donors (malaria-infected and uninfected, not separated). Sequences were obtained from gamma-delta T cells from blood. V is TRGV9 and J is TRGJ1 or TRGJ2. No J gene is reported in TCRdb; it was inferred here by comparing the DNA with germline. CDR3 amino acids: CALWEDEKKLF. DNA of the CDR3: TGTGCCTTGTGGGAGGATGAAAAGAAACTCTTT.